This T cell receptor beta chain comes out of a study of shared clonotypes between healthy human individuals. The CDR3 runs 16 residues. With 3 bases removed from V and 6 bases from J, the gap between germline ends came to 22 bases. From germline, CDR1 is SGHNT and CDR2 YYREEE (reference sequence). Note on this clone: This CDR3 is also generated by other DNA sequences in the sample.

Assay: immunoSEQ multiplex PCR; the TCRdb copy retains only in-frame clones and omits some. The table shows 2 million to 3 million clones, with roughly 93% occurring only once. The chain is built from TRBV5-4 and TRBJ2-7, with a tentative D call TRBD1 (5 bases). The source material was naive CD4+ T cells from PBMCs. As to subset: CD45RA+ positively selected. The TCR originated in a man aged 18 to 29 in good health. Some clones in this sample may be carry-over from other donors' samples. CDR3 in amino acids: CASSSDRTRGLVEQYF. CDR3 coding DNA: TGTGCCAGCAGCTCGGACCGGACAAGGGGTCTGGTCGAGCAGTACTTC.